The sequence of this T cell receptor beta chain was determined in a study of graft-versus-host responses after intestinal transplantation. Whole-study context: Anti-thymocyte globulin induction preceded 2 to 4 years of tacrolimus and steroid maintenance in all recipients.

Data came from immunoSEQ multiplex PCR; TCRdb stores just in-frame clones and leaves some out. This sample yields more than 95,000 clones, of which roughly nine tenths are seen a single time; approximately 0.18% belongs to the top ten. CDR3 size: 11 residues. Germline V gene data show CDR1 as ENHRY and CDR2 as SYGVKD. Trimming removed 10 bases from V and 5 bases from J, with 11 bases in between. Worth noting for this clone: No antigen is known for it.

This receptor was obtained from a human donor who received an intestinal transplant. The specimen was unstimulated CD4+ T cells sorted from spleen or lymph node cells, collected before intestinal transplant. The chain links TRBV10-3 to TRBJ1-1, with a weak D call TRBD1 (6 bases). DNA of the CDR3: TGTGCCACCTTAACAGGGACTGAAGCTTTCTTT. This translates into CATLTGTEAFF.